This T cell receptor beta chain is drawn from a study of cytomegalovirus exposure and HLA in healthy donors. CDR1 and CDR2 from the germline V gene are KGHSH and LQKENI. With 3 bases clipped from V and 2 bases from J, the junction kept 6 bases outside the gene matches. The CDR3 spans 15 residues. 13 Jbeta primers and 60 Vbeta primers were used for the PCR. Assay used: immunoSEQ multiplex PCR; TCRdb lists only in-frame clones, some missing. The sample has some 150,000 clones; roughly 80% are singletons. The V gene is TRBV18, the J gene TRBJ2-5; 7 bases match TRBD1. Sample: PBMCs. This sequence was found in a man between 40 and 49 years old in good health and CMV-seropositive. The CDR3 sequence is CASSPQGTVQETQYF. The CDR3 DNA follows: TGTGCCAGCTCACCGCAGGGGACAGTTCAAGAGACCCAGTACTTC.